This T cell receptor (beta chain) was captured by sequencing in a study of blood T cell repertoires in COVID-19. Study in general: The United States, Italy and Spain provided the acute and convalescent COVID-19 samples. T cells, B-cell-depleted T cells, or PBMCs provided the cDNA or gDNA that served as material.

Original methodology: Amplification of reference gene primers provided the estimated nucleated cell counts. Measured with immunoSEQ multiplex PCR; TCRdb has only the in-frame clones, and not every one. V, J and clone size are taken as reported in that table, and D and trimming were inferred from the DNA itself. The sample shows fewer than 250,000 clones, approximately 90% of them seen only once. The CDR3 has 13 residues. Germline V gene lookup returns CDR1 LGHDT and CDR2 YNNKEL (reference sequence). Trimming cost V 6 bases and J 3 bases, with 11 bases left between them. V gene TRBV3-1 (or the pseudogene TRBV3-2) combines with J gene TRBJ2-5, with unresolved D. This sequence was found in a man between 50 and 59 years old who had been exposed to COVID-19. Sequencing was performed on PBMCs or T cells enriched from blood (not recorded which). The CDR3 nucleotides read TGTGCCAGCAGGCAGACAATAGAAGAGACCCAGTACTTC. It translates to CASRQTIEETQYF.